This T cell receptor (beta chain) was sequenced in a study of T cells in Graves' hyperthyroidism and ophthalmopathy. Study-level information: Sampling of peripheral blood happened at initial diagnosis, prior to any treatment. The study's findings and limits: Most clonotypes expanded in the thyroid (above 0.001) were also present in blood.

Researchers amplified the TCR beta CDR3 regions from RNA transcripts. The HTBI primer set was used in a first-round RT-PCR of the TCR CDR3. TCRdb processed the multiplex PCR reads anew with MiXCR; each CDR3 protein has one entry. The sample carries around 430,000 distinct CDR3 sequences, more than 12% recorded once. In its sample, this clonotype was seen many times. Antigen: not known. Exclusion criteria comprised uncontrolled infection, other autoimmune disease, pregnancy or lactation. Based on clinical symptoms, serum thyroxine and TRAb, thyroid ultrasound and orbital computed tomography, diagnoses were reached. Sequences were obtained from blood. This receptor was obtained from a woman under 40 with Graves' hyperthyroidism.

CDR3: CASSLVSGQIQETQYF. Written as DNA, the CDR3 is TGTGCCAGCAGCTTAGTTAGTGGACAGATACAAGAGACCCAGTACTTC. V gene TRBV11-2 combines with J gene TRBJ2-5; a possible D gene is TRBD1 (6 bases). V lost 1 base to trimming and J lost 2 bases, with 14 bases between them. The CDR3 has 16 residues. From germline, CDR1 is SGHAT and CDR2 FQNNGV.